The 32 T cell receptor beta chains below come from one sample, sequenced in a study of T cell responses to AZD1222 COVID-19 vaccine. This table comes from immunoSEQ multiplex PCR, and its TCRdb copy is limited to in-frame clones, with some not included. The sample holds about 140,000 clones; more than 85% are singletons and the top ten take 3.1%. This specimen consisted of peripheral blood, obtained on day 0 of AZD1222 vaccination. Receptors originate from an adult in good health.

This chain uses TRBV28 with TRBJ1-5; TRBD1 might be the D (5 bases). Trimming removed 5 bases from V and 2 bases from J, with 19 bases in between. The length of the CDR3 is 17 residues. CDR1 is MDHEN, CDR2 SYDVKM, per germline. The CDR3 coding sequence is TGTGCCAGCAGTCCTCCGTTTGGGGGAAGCCGCAATCAGCCCCAGCATTTT. Its translation: CASSPPFGGSRNQPQHF.

V is TRBV7-8 and J is TRBJ2-6, with D uncertain. Germline CDR1 SGHVS, CDR2 FQNEAQ. The CDR3 has 18 amino acids. V was pared by 2 bases and J by 0 bases, with 14 bases between. Here the CDR3 DNA reads TGTGCCAGCAGCTTAAGACGGATTTCCTTCTCTGGGGCCAACGTCCTGACTTTC. Translated: CASSLRRISFSGANVLTF.

The chain has TRBV9 and TRBJ2-1; D might be TRBD2 (5 bases). V shed 0 bases and J shed 9 bases, with 10 bases lying between them. CDR3 length: 13 residues. Per the germline V gene, CDR1 is SGDLS and CDR2 is YYNGEE. The CDR3 is CASSVGGGGEQFF. CDR3 nucleotide sequence: TGTGCCAGCAGCGTAGGTGGAGGAGGTGAGCAGTTCTTC.

As DNA, the CDR3 is TGTGCCAGCAGCTCCCAGGAGAACACTGAAGCTTTCTTT. It codes for CASSSQENTEAFF. The chain joins TRBV5-5 to TRBJ1-1; D gene ambiguous. Per germline, CDR1 SGHKS and CDR2 YYEKEE (reference sequence). The V and J ends lost 3 bases and 1 base respectively, with 7 bases between them. CDR3 length: 13 residues.

This chain joins TRBV11-3 and TRBJ2-2; D possibly corresponds to TRBD2 (5 bases). Trimming took 5 bases from V and 4 from J, leaving 14 bases between them. CDR1 is SGHNT, CDR2 YENEEA, per germline. The CDR3 extends over 15 amino acids. The CDR3 nucleotides read TGTGCCAGCAGCCCCTCCGGGGTCAGCACCGGGGAGCTGTTTTTT. This codes for CASSPSGVSTGELFF. Full variable domain (missing parts from reference TRBV11-3 and TRBJ2-2): EAGVVQSPRYKIIEKKQPVAFWCNPISGHNTLYWYLQNLGQGPELLIRYENEEAVDDSQLPKDRFSAERLKGVDSTLKIQPAELGDSAVYLCASSPSGVSTGELFFGEGSRLTVL.

The table lists this clone with a count of one. The chain links TRBV4-2 to TRBJ2-7; a weak D match, TRBD1 (5 bases). From germline, CDR1 is LGHNA and CDR2 YNFKEQ. This CDR3 spans 16 amino acids. The ends were cut back, 0 bases at V and 3 bases at J, with 15 bases in the middle. For the CDR3, the DNA is TGTGCCAGCAGCCAAGATCCCACAGGACGGTTCTACGAGCAGTACTTC. It encodes CASSQDPTGRFYEQYF.

This clone was observed once. The chain employs TRBV30 and TRBJ1-2; tentatively, D is TRBD1 (5 bases). Germline-derived CDR1 and CDR2 are GTSNPN and SVGIG (reference sequence). The CDR3 runs 11 residues. Trimming took 5 bases from V and 13 from J, leaving 17 bases between them. The DNA of the CDR3 is TGTGCCTGGGGAGACCAGGGAGTGGGCACCTTC. Translated, it gives CAWGDQGVGTF.

This clone was counted between two and nine times. V usage is TRBV20-1 and J usage is TRBJ1-2; 7 bases are shared with TRBD1. Germline V gene lookup returns CDR1 DFQATT and CDR2 SNEGSKA (reference sequence). The V gene end was trimmed by 3 bases and the J gene end by 4 bases; junction bases not matched to a gene: 14. The CDR3 is 16 amino acids. CDR3 region: CSASEQGVVNIYGYTF. The CDR3 bases are TGCAGTGCTAGTGAGCAGGGGGTCGTTAATATCTATGGCTACACCTTC.

This clone was detected ten times or more. V gene TRBV7-9 combines with J gene TRBJ1-6; D unclear. The CDR3 spans 14 residues. Germline V gives CDR1 SEHNR, CDR2 FQNEAQ (reference sequence). V was pared by 1 base and J by 5 bases, with 6 bases between. CDR3 loop: CASSLGRNNSPLHF. CDR3 bases: TGTGCCAGCAGCTTAGGCCGGAATAATTCACCCCTCCACTTT.

This clone appeared a single time. This chain links TRBV9 with TRBJ1-2; a possible D gene is TRBD1 (5 bases). V was shortened by 3 bases and J by 4 bases, with 13 bases between the two germline ends. CDR1 SGDLS and CDR2 YYNGEE come from the germline V gene. The CDR3 runs 14 residues. The CDR3 DNA is TGTGCCAGCAGCGGGTCCGGGGGTTTCTATGGCTACACCTTC. Translation: CASSGSGGFYGYTF. The full variable domain, with the rest looked up from reference TRBV9 and TRBJ1-2, is DSGVTQTPKHLITATGQRVTLRCSPRSGDLSVYWYQQSLDQGLQFLIQYYNGEERAKGNILERFSAQQFPDLHSELNLSSLELGDSALYFCASSGSGGFYGYTFGSGTRLTVV.

The DNA for the CDR3 is TGTGCCAGCAGCTTCACAGGGCTCCAGCCCCAGCATTTT. Its protein product is CASSFTGLQPQHF. The chain employs TRBV7-9 and TRBJ1-5, with D perhaps matching TRBD1 (6 bases). Germline loops: CDR1 SEHNR, CDR2 FQNEAQ (reference sequence). The length of the CDR3 is 13 residues. V was cut by 3 bases and J by 7 bases, with 10 bases left in between.

The chain links TRBV11-3 to TRBJ2-1; 11 nucleotides align to TRBD2. This CDR3 has 15 amino acids. CDR1 is SGHNT, CDR2 YENEEA, per germline. V gave up 6 bases and J gave up 5 bases; unmatched junction bases: 6. The CDR3 bases are TGTGCCAGCAGTCCACTAGCGGGAGATCACAATGAGCAGTTCTTC. It codes for CASSPLAGDHNEQFF.

V gene TRBV6-4 combines with J gene TRBJ2-1; 14 nucleotides agree with TRBD2. Germline CDR1 reads MRHNA; CDR2 reads SNTAGT. Germline trimming cut 2 bases from V and 9 bases from J; bases unmatched to any gene: 12. The CDR3 has 18 amino acids. Here the CDR3 reads CASSDPTSGRGLIGEQFF. CDR3 nucleotide sequence: TGTGCCAGCAGTGACCCGACTAGCGGGAGGGGGCTCATCGGTGAGCAGTTCTTC.

Here the CDR3 reads CASMLGTGEKTQYF. Written as DNA, the CDR3 is TGTGCCAGCATGCTTGGGACAGGGGAGAAGACCCAGTACTTC. The chain couples TRBV27 to TRBJ2-5, with 10 bases that match TRBD1. This CDR3 comprises 14 residues. Trimming took 7 bases from V and 6 from J; bases not matched to a gene: 8. Germline assignment: CDR1 MNHEY and CDR2 SMNVEV (reference sequence).

This sequence joins TRBV4-2 and TRBJ2-7; D perhaps matches TRBD2 (6 bases). CDR1 and CDR2 (germline): LGHNA, YNFKEQ. The CDR3 spans 16 residues. V was clipped by 0 bases and J by 0 bases, with 12 bases between them. CDR3 in amino acids: CASSQDEGTSSYEQYF. CDR3 DNA: TGTGCCAGCAGCCAAGATGAGGGGACTTCCTCCTACGAGCAGTACTTC.

CDR3 coding DNA: TGTGCCAGCAGCTACGGGGGGAGCTCCTACGAGCAGTACTTC. Amino acids: CASSYGGSSYEQYF. V is TRBV14 and J is TRBJ2-7; 7 bases agree with TRBD2. Germline CDR1 is SGHDN and CDR2 is FVKESK. CDR3 length: 14 residues. Unmatched junction bases numbered 4, after V lost 5 bases and J lost 0 bases.

The genes are TRBV3-1 (or the pseudogene TRBV3-2) and TRBJ2-7; 9 nucleotides match TRBD2. The CDR3 has 16 residues. Germline V gene data show CDR1 as LGHDT and CDR2 as YNNKEL (reference sequence). J was trimmed by 2 bases and V by 3 bases; bases with no gene match: 8. In nucleotides, the CDR3 is TGTGCCAGCAGCCATGTGACTAGCGGAAAACCCTACGAGCAGTACTTC. Its protein product is CASSHVTSGKPYEQYF.

The chain combines TRBV19 with TRBJ2-7, with TRBD2 as a possible D gene (5 bases). Per the germline V gene, CDR1 is LNHDA and CDR2 is SQIVND (reference sequence). Trimming removed 1 base at V and 0 bases at J, with 7 bases between. The CDR3 sequence is 14 residues long. The CDR3 DNA follows: TGTGCCAGTAGTATAGTCGGGGTCTCCTACGAGCAGTACTTC. It yields the protein CASSIVGVSYEQYF.

The genes are TRBV5-1 and TRBJ2-7; 12 bases are shared with TRBD1. The CDR3 is made up of 16 amino acids. Losses at the gene ends were 0 bases for V and 5 bases for J; bases not matched to a gene: 6. Germline V lookup: CDR1 SGHRS, CDR2 YFSETQ. The CDR3 DNA sequence: TGCGCCAGCAGCTTGGATCCGGGACAGGGGGCTCACGAGCAGTACTTC. Amino acids: CASSLDPGQGAHEQYF.

The chain is built from TRBV5-1 and TRBJ1-2; D ambiguous. In germline, CDR1 is SGHRS, CDR2 YFSETQ. The CDR3 sequence is 15 residues long. V was trimmed by 5 bases and J by 4 bases, leaving 18 bases between them. Written as DNA, the CDR3 is TGCGCCAGCAGTCCTGGGGTCGGGCGGGGCTATGGCTACACCTTC. Residues: CASSPGVGRGYGYTF.

The genes are TRBV9 and TRBJ1-6; 9 nucleotides agree with TRBD1. From germline, CDR1 is SGDLS and CDR2 YYNGEE. This CDR3 has 17 amino acids. Trimming took 4 bases from V and 5 from J; bases not matched to a gene: 10. CDR3 nucleotide sequence: TGTGCCAGCAGCTACTCACAGGGGGCAGATAATAATTCACCCCTCCACTTT. This codes for CASSYSQGADNNSPLHF.

V is TRBV10-3 and J is TRBJ1-4, with D possibly matching TRBD1 (6 bases). This CDR3 comprises 14 residues. Looked up from germline, CDR1 is ENHRY and CDR2 is SYGVKD. Deletions cut 4 bases from V and 3 bases from J, with 9 bases between. CDR3 nucleotide sequence: TGTGCCATCAGTGGACAGGACTCTAATGAAAAACTGTTTTTT. This sequence encodes CAISGQDSNEKLFF.

The chain employs TRBV28 and TRBJ2-7; 9 positions agree with TRBD1. The CDR3 extends over 15 amino acids. Germline V gene lookup returns CDR1 MDHEN and CDR2 SYDVKM. V shed 6 bases and J 2 bases; nucleotides not matched to a gene: 8. CDR3 in amino acids: CASRQTGGNPYEQYF. The CDR3 nucleotides are TGTGCCAGCAGACAAACAGGGGGCAATCCCTACGAGCAGTACTTC. Complete variable domain (other parts from reference TRBV28 and TRBJ2-7): DVKVTQSSRYLVKRTGEKVFLECVQDMDHENMFWYRQDPGLGLRLIYFSYDVKMKEKGDIPEGYSVSREKKERFSLILESASTNQTSMYLCASRQTGGNPYEQYFGPGTRLTVT.

The chain combines TRBV7-9 with TRBJ1-4; no definite D call. The germline V gene has CDR1 SEHNR and CDR2 FQNEAQ (reference sequence). The CDR3 totals 15 residues. Trimming cost V 2 bases and J 2 bases, with 9 bases left between them. The CDR3 nucleotides read TGTGCCAGCAGCTTAACGGCCGGTACTAATGAAAAACTGTTTTTT. Protein: CASSLTAGTNEKLFF. The full variable domain, completed using reference TRBV7-9 and TRBJ1-4, is DTGVSQNPRHKITKRGQNVTFRCDPISEHNRLYWYRQTLGQGPEFLTYFQNEAQLEKSRLLSDRFSAERPKGSFSTLEIQRTEQGDSAMYLCASSLTAGTNEKLFFGSGTQLSVL.

This clone was counted between two and nine times. The gene calls are TRBV28 and TRBJ1-3, with D unresolved. The CDR3 covers 14 residues. V lost 5 bases, J lost 8 bases, and 16 bases lay in between. Germline V gives CDR1 MDHEN, CDR2 SYDVKM. Here the CDR3 reads CASSPAGVAHTIYF. CDR3 DNA: TGTGCCAGCAGTCCGGCCGGCGTAGCACACACCATATATTTT.

The chain carries TRBV4-1 and TRBJ2-1; TRBD1 aligns across 8 bases. The CDR3 is 16 amino acids. After removal of 4 bases from V and 0 bases from J, the junction contained 5 bases not matched to a gene. Germline CDR1 reads MGHRA; CDR2 reads YSYEKL. CDR3 in DNA: TGCGCCAGCAGCCCCGGACAGGGTCGCTCCTACAATGAGCAGTTCTTC. This sequence encodes CASSPGQGRSYNEQFF.

The J gene is TRBJ2-5, the V gene TRBV5-1, with D uncertain. Germline V gene sequence: CDR1 SGHRS, CDR2 YFSETQ. V lost 1 base and J lost 2, with 6 bases in between. This CDR3 has 13 residues. The CDR3, as DNA: TGCGCCAGCAGCTTGCTTGATCAAGAGACCCAGTACTTC. Translated, it gives CASSLLDQETQYF.

The count of this clone is one. The chain links TRBV7-3 to TRBJ2-1; 8 positions match TRBD2. Germline V CDR1 and CDR2: SGHTA, FQGTGA. This CDR3 is 14 amino acids long. V lost 7 bases to trimming and J lost 6 bases; unmatched junction nucleotides: 8. The CDR3 DNA sequence: TGTGCCAGCAAAGAGCGGGAGTGGGTCAATGAGCAGTTCTTC. This gives the protein CASKEREWVNEQFF.

V is TRBV19 and J is TRBJ1-2, with 9 bases lining up with TRBD1. The CDR3 covers 15 residues. The J segment lost 1 base and the V segment lost 4 bases, leaving 4 bases of the junction unmatched. The germline V gene has CDR1 LNHDA and CDR2 SQIVND (reference sequence). CDR3 residues: CASSNRDRVNYGYTF. CDR3 bases: TGTGCCAGTAGTAACCGGGACAGGGTTAACTATGGCTACACCTTC.

V usage is TRBV3-1 (or the pseudogene TRBV3-2) and J usage is TRBJ2-5; D may be TRBD2 (6 bases). The CDR3 sequence is 16 residues long. Trimming stripped 11 bases from V and 5 bases from J, with 27 bases between. The germline V gene has CDR1 LGHDT and CDR2 YNNKEL (reference sequence). CDR3 nucleotides: TGTGCCGTTCACCCCGGGACTCAGATTAAGAGGGAGACCCAGTACTTC. This codes for CAVHPGTQIKRETQYF.

This clone was detected only once. The rearrangement joins TRBV5-5 to TRBJ1-1; tentatively, D is TRBD1 (6 bases). The CDR3 contains 15 residues. V gave up 5 bases and J gave up 7 bases, with 21 bases separating them. Per germline, CDR1 SGHKS and CDR2 YYEKEE (reference sequence). CDR3 nucleotide sequence: TGTGCCAGCAGTCTCGCGGGGGGGCCTACGCATGAAGCTTTCTTT. Translation: CASSLAGGPTHEAFF.

This clone was recorded once. V gene TRBV5-1 combines with J gene TRBJ2-3; D is uncertain. The CDR3 consists of 15 residues. Trimming removed 4 bases from V and 0 bases from J, with 12 bases in between. Germline V CDR1 and CDR2: SGHRS, YFSETQ. DNA for the CDR3: TGCGCCAGCAGCGACACTAAAACAAGCACAGATACGCAGTATTTT. Protein sequence: CASSDTKTSTDTQYF.